This TCR beta chain emerged from a study of control samples from healthy donors and cancer patients. Assay: immunoSEQ multiplex PCR; the TCRdb copy retains only in-frame clones and omits some. The table includes about 170,000 clones, about 91% detected once. Germline CDR1 is SGHRS and CDR2 is YFSETQ. Trimming cost V 4 bases and J 2 bases; bases outside gene matches: 15. This CDR3 is built from 18 residues. The sequence derives from a woman aged 40 to 55 in good health. V and J are TRBV5-1 and TRBJ2-3; 8 nucleotides align to TRBD2. Material: blood. The CDR3 loop is CASSPLPGLDSPTDTQYF. CDR3 DNA sequence: TGCGCCAGCAGCCCGTTACCGGGACTAGATTCCCCCACAGATACGCAGTATTTT.